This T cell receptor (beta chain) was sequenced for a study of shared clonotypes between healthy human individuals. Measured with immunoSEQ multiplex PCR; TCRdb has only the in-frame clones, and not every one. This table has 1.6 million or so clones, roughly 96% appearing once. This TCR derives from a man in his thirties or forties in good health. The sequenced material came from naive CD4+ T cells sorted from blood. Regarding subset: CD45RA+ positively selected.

As DNA, the CDR3 is TGTGCCAGCAAAAAGTCGAACGACAGGGAGATCCGGAAATACGAGCAGTACTTC. Residues: CASKKSNDREIRKYEQYF. The chain carries TRBV21-1 and TRBJ2-7; the table gives TRBD1 as D, unverified against the DNA. TRBV21-1 corresponds to a pseudogene. The CDR3 has 18 amino acids.